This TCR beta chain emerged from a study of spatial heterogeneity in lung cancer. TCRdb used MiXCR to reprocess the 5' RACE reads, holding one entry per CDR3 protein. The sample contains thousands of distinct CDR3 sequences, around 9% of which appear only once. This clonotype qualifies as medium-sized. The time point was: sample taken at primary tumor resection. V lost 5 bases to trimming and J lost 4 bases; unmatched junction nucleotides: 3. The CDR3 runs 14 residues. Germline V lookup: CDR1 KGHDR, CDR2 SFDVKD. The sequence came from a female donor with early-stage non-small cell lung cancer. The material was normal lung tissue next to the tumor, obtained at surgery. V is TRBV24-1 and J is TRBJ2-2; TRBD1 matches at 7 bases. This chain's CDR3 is CATSGQGGTGELFF. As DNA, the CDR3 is TGTGCCACCAGTGGACAGGGCGGCACCGGGGAGCTGTTTTTT.